The entry below gives a single T cell receptor (beta chain) sequence along with its context. The antigen remains unidentified. This record belongs to a study of T cells expressing NK-cell markers. Background on the study: The authors sequenced eight donors, of whom seven were HCMV-seropositive and one was seronegative. Regarding the study as a whole: Whether expanded NKG2C+ T cell clones were HCMV specific stayed uncertain. In a handful of donors, these clonotypes also led the CD3+CD56-NKG2C+ fraction.

5'RACE template switching with UMIs generated TCR beta cDNA. TCRdb re-called the 5' RACE reads and gives one entry per CDR3 protein, without DNA. The sample is made up of 400,000 or so distinct CDR3 sequences, and the top ten hold 9.5% to 12% of it. The length of the CDR3 is 14 residues. This TCR was recovered from a woman between 50 and 59 years old in good health. The V and J genes are TRBV12-3 or TRBV12-4 and TRBJ2-5; TCRdb names TRBD2, which stays unverified in the absence of DNA. The material sequenced was blood T cells: a sorted CD56 or NKG2C T cell subset, CD4+ or CD8+ T cells, or bulk PBMC T cells (not recorded which). The CDR3: CASSVGLGSLAQYF.